This T cell receptor (beta chain) was identified in a study of early T cells in non-severe SARS-CoV-2 infection. TCRdb re-called the 5' RACE reads with MiXCR, one entry per CDR3 protein. Of tens of thousands of distinct CDR3 sequences listed, 10% were seen once; the top ten hold under 10%. Trimming took off 5 bases at V and 0 bases at J, with 9 bases between the two ends. Germline V CDR1 and CDR2: LGHNT, FRNRAP. The CDR3 contains 14 residues. Notes on this clonotype: What it recognizes is unknown.

Findings and caveats of the study: In VDJdb matching, anti-spike CD8 responses were favored while private and CD4 specificities went missing.

V is TRBV12-5 and J is TRBJ2-3, with D tentatively TRBD1 (6 bases). The receptor was derived from an adult who was a healthcare worker with PCR-confirmed SARS-CoV-2 infection or an uninfected control (not recorded which). This material consisted of whole blood, taken at baseline. The CDR3 protein is CASGKGTSTDTQYF. The CDR3 nucleotides are TGTGCTAGTGGTAAAGGGACAAGCACAGATACGCAGTATTTT.